This T cell receptor (beta chain) comes out of a study of blood T cell repertoires in COVID-19. On the study more broadly: COVID-19 samples collected from the United States, Italy and Spain covered acute and convalescent phases. T cells, B-cell-depleted T cells, or PBMCs provided the cDNA or gDNA that served as material.

In the original workflow: Amplifying reference gene primers gave estimates of nucleated cell counts. Sequenced by immunoSEQ multiplex PCR; TCRdb stores in-frame clones only, minus some. V and J calls and clone size are copied from that table; D and trimming were computed from the DNA. This sample carries 95,000 to 150,000 clones, 78% of them seen once, and the ten largest clones take roughly 2%. CDR1 LGHDT and CDR2 YNNKEL come from the germline V gene (reference sequence). V lost 1 base, J lost 3 bases, and 9 bases lay in between. The CDR3 length is 14 residues. This clone was observed once. The origin of this receptor is a man aged 65 to 85 with acute or convalescent COVID-19. Sequenced: peripheral blood. This chain joins TRBV3-1 (or the pseudogene TRBV3-2) and TRBJ1-1; no reliable D call. Here the CDR3 reads CASSQAAVDTEAFF. The DNA of the CDR3 is TGTGCCAGCAGCCAAGCTGCGGTGGACACTGAAGCTTTCTTT.